The rows below give T cell receptor beta chains drawn from one sample of a study of T cell changes during pregnancy in multiple sclerosis. The protocol was immunoSEQ multiplex PCR, while the TCRdb copy is restricted to in-frame clones and leaves out a portion. The data contain more than 35,000 clones, 93% of them singletons. Sequenced here: CD8+ T cells from peripheral blood mononuclear cells, sampled in the third trimester of pregnancy. The receptor source for this set is a female donor with multiple sclerosis, enrolled in a pregnancy study. CDR3s include the opening cysteine and the closing phenylalanine or tryptophan. Each record gives: V gene, clone size, D gene, J gene, CDR3 protein, CDR3 DNA. The D gene is left open where the match is weak. The listing skips clone size in some rows; elsewhere it reads once, few, many or a size class.

V gene: TRBV11-3; clone size: .; D gene: TRBD2; J gene: TRBJ2-3; CDR3 protein: CASSTSGGATDTQYF; CDR3 DNA: TGTGCCAGCAGCACAAGCGGGGGGGCCACAGATACGCAGTATTTT
V gene: TRBV27; clone size: once; D gene: .; J gene: TRBJ2-3; CDR3 protein: CASSLGRASTDTQYF; CDR3 DNA: TGTGCCAGCAGTTTAGGGCGGGCGAGCACAGATACGCAGTATTTT
V gene: TRBV9; clone size: few; D gene: .; J gene: TRBJ2-2; CDR3 protein: CASTLGLNTGELFF; CDR3 DNA: TGTGCCAGCACGCTAGGACTAAACACCGGGGAGCTGTTTTTT
V gene: TRBV19; clone size: .; D gene: .; J gene: TRBJ1-6; CDR3 protein: CASSMGLLSPLHF; CDR3 DNA: TGTGCCAGTAGTATGGGCTTGCTTTCACCCCTCCACTTT
V gene: TRBV5-6; clone size: .; D gene: .; J gene: TRBJ2-5; CDR3 protein: CASSSGDGTPTQETQYF; CDR3 DNA: TGTGCCAGCAGCTCCGGCGACGGGACTCCAACTCAAGAGACCCAGTACTTC
V gene: TRBV9; clone size: .; D gene: TRBD2; J gene: TRBJ2-6; CDR3 protein: CASTPTGGRASGANVLTF; CDR3 DNA: TGTGCCAGCACCCCAACGGGAGGACGGGCCTCTGGGGCCAACGTCCTGACTTTC
V gene: TRBV29-1; clone size: .; D gene: TRBD1; J gene: TRBJ2-3; CDR3 protein: CSVMEERGPSTDTQYF; CDR3 DNA: TGCAGCGTCATGGAGGAGAGGGGGCCGAGCACAGATACGCAGTATTTT
V gene: TRBV5-6; clone size: .; D gene: TRBD2; J gene: TRBJ2-3; CDR3 protein: CASSARISGDTDTQYF; CDR3 DNA: TGTGCCAGCAGTGCCCGGATTAGCGGGGACACAGATACGCAGTATTTT
V gene: TRBV7-6; clone size: once; D gene: .; J gene: TRBJ2-5; CDR3 protein: CASSPRRGHLEETQYF; CDR3 DNA: TGTGCCAGCAGCCCCCGGCGAGGTCATCTGGAAGAGACCCAGTACTTC
V gene: TRBV7-3; clone size: medium-sized; D gene: .; J gene: TRBJ1-1; CDR3 protein: CASSLTLIGSTEAFF; CDR3 DNA: TGTGCCAGCAGCTTAACGTTGATAGGGAGCACTGAAGCTTTCTTT
V gene: TRBV9; clone size: .; D gene: TRBD2; J gene: TRBJ2-1; CDR3 protein: CASSVDGGGNEQFF; CDR3 DNA: TGTGCCAGCAGCGTAGATGGGGGGGGGAATGAGCAGTTCTTC
V gene: TRBV29-1; clone size: .; D gene: .; J gene: TRBJ2-7; CDR3 protein: CSVVGVAEQYF; CDR3 DNA: TGCAGCGTTGTCGGGGTCGCCGAGCAGTACTTC
V gene: TRBV10-3; clone size: once; D gene: .; J gene: TRBJ1-2; CDR3 protein: CAISEPAGEKPYGYTF; CDR3 DNA: TGTGCCATCAGTGAGCCGGCAGGGGAAAAACCGTATGGCTACACCTTC
V gene: TRBV4-1; clone size: .; D gene: .; J gene: TRBJ1-4; CDR3 protein: CASKRELANEKLFF; CDR3 DNA: TGCGCCAGCAAAAGGGAGCTGGCTAATGAAAAACTGTTTTTT
V gene: TRBV4-1; clone size: .; D gene: .; J gene: TRBJ1-2; CDR3 protein: CASSQPPGGGGYGYTF; CDR3 DNA: TGCGCCAGCAGCCAACCCCCGGGCGGGGGCGGCTATGGCTACACCTTC
V gene: TRBV2; clone size: .; D gene: .; J gene: TRBJ1-5; CDR3 protein: CASSGTVQPQHF; CDR3 DNA: TGTGCCAGCAGTGGGACAGTTCAGCCCCAGCATTTT
V gene: TRBV11-2; clone size: .; D gene: .; J gene: TRBJ2-2; CDR3 protein: CASSLWAGTNTGELFF; CDR3 DNA: TGTGCCAGCAGCTTATGGGCGGGAACGAACACCGGGGAGCTGTTTTTT
V gene: TRBV9; clone size: .; D gene: TRBD2; J gene: TRBJ2-5; CDR3 protein: CASSDSGGPETQYF; CDR3 DNA: TGTGCCAGCAGCGACAGCGGGGGGCCGGAGACCCAGTACTTC
V gene: TRBV13; clone size: .; D gene: TRBD1; J gene: TRBJ1-6; CDR3 protein: CASSTQGPESPLHF; CDR3 DNA: TGTGCCAGCAGCACACAGGGGCCCGAATCACCCCTCCACTTT
V gene: TRBV30; clone size: .; D gene: .; J gene: TRBJ2-1; CDR3 protein: CAWSVDYAYNEQFF; CDR3 DNA: TGTGCCTGGAGTGTGGACTATGCTTACAATGAGCAGTTCTTC
V gene: TRBV5-1; clone size: .; D gene: TRBD1; J gene: TRBJ2-1; CDR3 protein: CASRVTGVEQFF; CDR3 DNA: TGCGCCAGCAGGGTCACAGGGGTTGAGCAGTTCTTC
V gene: TRBV29-1; clone size: .; D gene: .; J gene: TRBJ1-5; CDR3 protein: CSVLGPGDVQPQHF; CDR3 DNA: TGCAGCGTCCTGGGGCCGGGGGATGTGCAGCCCCAGCATTTT
V gene: TRBV19; clone size: .; D gene: .; J gene: TRBJ1-1; CDR3 protein: CASSIIRGDEAFF; CDR3 DNA: TGTGCCAGTAGTATTATTCGGGGAGATGAAGCTTTCTTT
V gene: TRBV27; clone size: .; D gene: TRBD2; J gene: TRBJ2-1; CDR3 protein: CASLTSGVGNEQFF; CDR3 DNA: TGTGCCAGCCTGACTAGCGGGGTAGGCAATGAGCAGTTCTTC
V gene: TRBV5-5; clone size: .; D gene: .; J gene: TRBJ1-1; CDR3 protein: CASSRELEAFF; CDR3 DNA: TGTGCCAGCAGCCGAGAGCTGGAAGCTTTCTTT
V gene: TRBV7-3; clone size: .; D gene: .; J gene: TRBJ2-3; CDR3 protein: CASSLLTGSLPDTQYF; CDR3 DNA: TGTGCCAGCAGCTTACTAACCGGGAGCCTGCCGGATACGCAGTATTTT
V gene: TRBV6-5; clone size: .; D gene: TRBD1; J gene: TRBJ1-1; CDR3 protein: CASSHGTAGEAFF; CDR3 DNA: TGTGCCAGCAGCCACGGGACAGCTGGCGAAGCTTTCTTT
V gene: TRBV7-9; clone size: .; D gene: .; J gene: TRBJ2-1; CDR3 protein: CASSPRDFNEQFF; CDR3 DNA: TGTGCCAGCAGCCCCCGGGACTTCAATGAGCAGTTCTTC
V gene: TRBV29-1; clone size: .; D gene: TRBD1; J gene: TRBJ2-5; CDR3 protein: CSVGTGDGGTQYF; CDR3 DNA: TGCAGCGTGGGGACAGGCGACGGGGGGACCCAGTACTTC
V gene: TRBV6-1; clone size: .; D gene: .; J gene: TRBJ2-1; CDR3 protein: CASSERVEQFF; CDR3 DNA: TGTGCCAGCAGTGAGCGAGTTGAGCAGTTCTTC
V gene: TRBV5-4; clone size: once; D gene: .; J gene: TRBJ1-1; CDR3 protein: CASSLNSWGSEAFF; CDR3 DNA: TGTGCCAGCAGCTTGAATTCGTGGGGCAGTGAAGCTTTCTTT
V gene: TRBV9; clone size: .; D gene: .; J gene: TRBJ2-3; CDR3 protein: CASSGPPRDRVETRAPTDTQYF; CDR3 DNA: TGTGCCAGCAGCGGACCGCCCAGGGACAGAGTAGAGACTAGGGCCCCGACAGATACGCAGTATTTT
V gene: TRBV13; clone size: .; D gene: TRBD2; J gene: TRBJ2-3; CDR3 protein: CASSLRLAGSTDTQYF; CDR3 DNA: TGTGCCAGCAGCCTAAGACTAGCGGGGAGCACAGATACGCAGTATTTT
V gene: TRBV11-2; clone size: .; D gene: TRBD1; J gene: TRBJ2-1; CDR3 protein: CASSLDSGLTGGGEQFF; CDR3 DNA: TGTGCCAGCAGCTTAGATTCGGGGCTGACAGGGGGCGGTGAGCAGTTCTTC
V gene: TRBV19; clone size: once; D gene: TRBD1; J gene: TRBJ2-7; CDR3 protein: CASSIEQGDNYEQYF; CDR3 DNA: TGTGCCAGTAGTATAGAACAGGGGGATAACTACGAGCAGTACTTC
V gene: TRBV7-3; clone size: once; D gene: TRBD2; J gene: TRBJ2-7; CDR3 protein: CASSDGGGRNLYEQYF; CDR3 DNA: TGTGCCAGCAGCGACGGTGGCGGGAGGAATCTCTACGAGCAGTACTTC
V gene: TRBV9; clone size: .; D gene: TRBD2; J gene: TRBJ2-2; CDR3 protein: CASSVGGGTGELFF; CDR3 DNA: TGTGCCAGCAGCGTTGGGGGGGGGACCGGGGAGCTGTTTTTT
V gene: TRBV9; clone size: .; D gene: TRBD1; J gene: TRBJ1-2; CDR3 protein: CASSVGGNRGEYGYTF; CDR3 DNA: TGTGCCAGCAGCGTAGGGGGGAACAGGGGAGAATATGGCTACACCTTC
V gene: TRBV2; clone size: once; D gene: TRBD1; J gene: TRBJ2-5; CDR3 protein: CASSERGPSQETQYF; CDR3 DNA: TGTGCCAGCAGTGAAAGGGGGCCCTCCCAAGAGACCCAGTACTTC
V gene: TRBV28; clone size: .; D gene: .; J gene: TRBJ2-7; CDR3 protein: CASSWEEKGTRSYEQYF; CDR3 DNA: TGTGCCAGCAGTTGGGAGGAAAAGGGGACGCGATCCTACGAGCAGTACTTC
V gene: TRBV7-6; clone size: .; D gene: TRBD1; J gene: TRBJ1-3; CDR3 protein: CASSSRQGGNTIYF; CDR3 DNA: TGTGCCAGCAGCTCAAGACAGGGCGGAAACACCATATATTTT
V gene: TRBV5-1; clone size: .; D gene: .; J gene: TRBJ1-1; CDR3 protein: CASREGDLGGDTEAFF; CDR3 DNA: TGCGCCAGCAGAGAGGGGGATCTCGGGGGGGACACTGAAGCTTTCTTT
V gene: TRBV13; clone size: .; D gene: .; J gene: TRBJ2-7; CDR3 protein: CASHKLGSSYEQYF; CDR3 DNA: TGTGCCAGCCATAAACTAGGGAGCTCCTACGAGCAGTACTTC
V gene: TRBV5-5; clone size: .; D gene: .; J gene: TRBJ2-2; CDR3 protein: CASRSPTGELFF; CDR3 DNA: TGTGCCAGCAGGTCCCCAACCGGGGAGCTGTTTTTT